The clone carrying this TCR beta chain was picked up a small number of times. Its specificity is unknown. The read comes to an end 3 residues before the CDR3 does, leaving the germline J gene to fill in the end. The V gene lost 5 bases and the J gene lost 1 base, with 11 bases spanning the gap. This CDR3 has 14 residues. CDR1 and CDR2 from the germline V gene are SGHAT and FQNNGV. The data originate from a study of T cell clonality in common variable immunodeficiency. Only in-frame clones appear in the TCRdb table, and some are missing; sequencing was by immunoSEQ multiplex PCR. The data show around 3,600 clones, with none appearing a single time. Patients had low serum IgG, IgA and/or IgM and specific antibody deficiency. CVID subjects were neither ill nor on immunomodulatory or immunosuppressive medication at sampling. Study-wide results and limits: Fewer TCRbeta clones were shared among CVID subjects than controls. Reportedly, TCR beta sequences from common variable immunodeficiency showed fewer deletions and N-nucleotide insertions.

The rearrangement uses TRBV11-2 and TRBJ1-1, with D unclear. The receptor comes from a human donor with common variable immunodeficiency. The material sequenced was peripheral blood mononuclear cells. The sequenced part of the CDR3 DNA is TGTGCCAGCAGCCCCCAGAGACAGAACACTGAA. The encoded protein is CASSPQRQNTE. The whole CDR3 protein is CASSPQRQNTEAFF.